This T cell receptor beta chain came from a study of T cell responses to AZD1222 COVID-19 vaccine. A word on this clone: The antigen is unknown.

Measured with immunoSEQ multiplex PCR; TCRdb has only the in-frame clones, and not every one. The repertoire has roughly 180,000 clones, 85% to 95% of them found once; the top ten carry 1.6%. CDR3 length: 16 amino acids. Per the germline V gene, CDR1 is MNHEY and CDR2 is SMNVEV (reference sequence). The J segment lost 5 bases and the V segment lost 1 base, leaving 6 bases of the junction unmatched. Findings of the study overall: The donors showed a predominance of white British ancestry and of females, with possible underestimation of clonal diversity.

The sequenced sample was peripheral blood, obtained 28 days after the second AZD1222 dose. The receptor's source is an adult who received the AZD1222 COVID-19 vaccine. This chain joins TRBV27 and TRBJ2-3; 10 bases align to TRBD2. CDR3 bases: TGTGCCAGCAGTTTATATTCTAGCGGGAGTATAGATACGCAGTATTTT. It yields the protein CASSLYSSGSIDTQYF.